This T cell receptor beta chain was documented in a study of lymphopenia after photon versus proton radiotherapy. General study points: A bigger post-nadir fall in TCR diversity correlated inversely with survival time in deceased patients.

This CDR3 comprises 16 residues. The germline CDR1 and CDR2 sequences are SGHVS and FQNEAQ. The germline V and J ends were trimmed by 5 bases and 0 bases, with 17 bases remaining between them. The method was immunoSEQ multiplex PCR; TCRdb's version includes in-frame clones alone and lacks a portion of them. The data hold approximately 6,300 clones, with approximately 93% observed a single time. A remark on this clone: The antigen remains unidentified.

The material sequenced was peripheral blood, taken from a patient treated with photon-based radiotherapy. The chain couples TRBV7-8 to TRBJ2-7; D could derive from TRBD1 or TRBD2 (5 bases each). The clonotype comes from a man aged 55 to 70 with cholangiocarcinoma. The chain's CDR3 is CASSPHRDGVSYEQYF. As DNA, the CDR3 is TGTGCCAGCAGCCCCCACCGGGACGGAGTCTCCTACGAGCAGTACTTC.